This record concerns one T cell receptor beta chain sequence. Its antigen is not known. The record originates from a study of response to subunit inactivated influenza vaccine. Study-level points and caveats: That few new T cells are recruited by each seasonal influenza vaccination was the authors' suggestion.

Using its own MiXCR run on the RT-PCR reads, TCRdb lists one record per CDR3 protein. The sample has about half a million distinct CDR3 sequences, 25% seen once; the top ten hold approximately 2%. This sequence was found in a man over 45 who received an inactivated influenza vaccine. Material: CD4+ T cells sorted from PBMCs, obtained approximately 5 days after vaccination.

This CDR3 reads CSAIVPHTGELFF. The DNA for the CDR3 is TGCAGTGCTATTGTACCCCACACCGGGGAGCTGTTTTTT. V and J are TRBV20-1 and TRBJ2-2, with D uncertain. With 4 bases removed from V and 3 bases from J, the gap between germline ends came to 9 bases. Germline CDR1 reads DFQATT; CDR2 reads SNEGSKA (reference sequence). The CDR3 has 13 residues.